This T cell receptor beta chain was recorded in a study of CD8+ T cells in alopecia areata. Turning to the study itself: Patients took tofacitinib for 6 to 18 months, followed by 6 drug-free months. Findings and caveats of the study: Affected lesional scalp, above all in alopecia totalis/universalis, was more clonal than normal scalp. Patients shared TCRs less clearly than mice did, possibly for HLA-related reasons.

Points on this clone: Its matching antigen is unknown.

The CDR3 runs 16 residues. V was clipped by 4 bases and J by 0 bases; unmatched bases: 4. The germline V gene encodes CDR1 SEHNR and CDR2 FQNEAQ (reference sequence). Those with alopecia areata gave lesional scalp punch biopsies and peripheral blood. TCR sequencing used cDNA made by reverse transcription of extracted RNA. Clones were read by immunoSEQ multiplex PCR, and TCRdb kept only the in-frame ones, dropping some. The sample has over 200,000 clones, about 53% seen once; the top ten hold just over 0.45%. This TCR came from a human donor with alopecia areata. The chain carries TRBV7-9 and TRBJ2-2; 8 nucleotides agree with TRBD1. Sequencing was performed on CD4+ T cells sorted from blood, taken at week 0. This CDR3 is CASSSMDRANTGELFF. Written as DNA, the CDR3 is TGTGCCAGCAGCTCCATGGACAGGGCGAACACCGGGGAGCTGTTTTTT.